Listed below are T cell receptor beta chains from one sample, sequenced in a study of blood T cells in healthy people across ages. TCRdb reprocessed the 5' RACE reads with MiXCR, giving one entry per CDR3 protein. The sample contains under 700,000 distinct CDR3 sequences, around 24% of which appear only once. This same sample was also taken into another study, of T cells of mothers and their children.

Sequences were obtained from blood. These receptors were obtained from a boy between 5 and 17 years old in good health. Both conserved end residues are part of each CDR3. A D gene is named only where the DNA matches it firmly. The size entry is marked missing in some rows and otherwise reads once, few, many or a size class.

clone size: few; J gene: TRBJ1-2; D gene: NA; V gene: TRBV25-1; CDR3 DNA: TGTGCCAGCAGTGGGGAACTTGGTCAGGGGAGGACCGGCTACACCTTC; CDR3 protein: CASSGELGQGRTGYTF
clone size: NA; J gene: TRBJ1-2; D gene: NA; V gene: TRBV28; CDR3 DNA: TGTGCCAGCAGTTCCGCAAGGACAGCTACTAACTATGGCTACACCTTC; CDR3 protein: CASSSARTATNYGYTF
clone size: NA; J gene: TRBJ2-7; D gene: TRBD2; V gene: TRBV6-2/TRBV6-3; CDR3 DNA: TGTGCCTCCACCGGGACTAGCGCCTCCTACGAGCAGTACTTC; CDR3 protein: CASTGTSASYEQYF
clone size: NA; J gene: TRBJ2-7; D gene: TRBD2; V gene: TRBV20-1; CDR3 DNA: TGCAGTGCTCCCCGCGTAGCGGGAGTCCACGAGCAGTACTTC; CDR3 protein: CSAPRVAGVHEQYF
clone size: NA; J gene: TRBJ1-1; D gene: NA; V gene: TRBV28; CDR3 DNA: TGTGCCAGCAGCCCCGCGGGGGCGGACATGAACACTGAAGCTTTCTTT; CDR3 protein: CASSPAGADMNTEAFF
clone size: few; J gene: TRBJ1-5; D gene: TRBD1; V gene: TRBV12-3/TRBV12-4; CDR3 DNA: TGTGCCAGCAGTCTTTCCGGGACAGGGTTTACGCCCCAGCATTTT; CDR3 protein: CASSLSGTGFTPQHF
clone size: NA; J gene: TRBJ2-7; D gene: TRBD1; V gene: TRBV6-6; CDR3 DNA: TGTGCCAGCAGGCCCCCGGGACAGGTCGAGCAGTACTTC; CDR3 protein: CASRPPGQVEQYF
clone size: once; J gene: TRBJ1-1; D gene: NA; V gene: TRBV6-5; CDR3 DNA: TGTGCCAGCAGTTACTCCTGGATGAACACTGAAGCTTTCTTT; CDR3 protein: CASSYSWMNTEAFF
clone size: few; J gene: TRBJ2-2; D gene: TRBD2; V gene: TRBV4-3; CDR3 DNA: TGCGCCAGCAGCCAAGCGACTAGCGGGAGAACAAACACCGGGGAGCTGTTTTTT; CDR3 protein: CASSQATSGRTNTGELFF
clone size: NA; J gene: TRBJ1-6; D gene: NA; V gene: TRBV18; CDR3 DNA: TGTGCCAGCACCGTAGGGGGTCGGAATTCACCCCTCCACTTT; CDR3 protein: CASTVGGRNSPLHF
clone size: few; J gene: TRBJ2-7; D gene: NA; V gene: TRBV29-1; CDR3 DNA: TGCAGCGTGGCCCGGGGGGCGACCTACGAGCAGTACTTC; CDR3 protein: CSVARGATYEQYF
clone size: NA; J gene: TRBJ2-7; D gene: TRBD1; V gene: TRBV28; CDR3 DNA: TGTGCCAGCAGTTTCTCGAGACAGGGGGCGGGTTCCTACGAGCAGTACTTC; CDR3 protein: CASSFSRQGAGSYEQYF
clone size: NA; J gene: TRBJ1-2; D gene: NA; V gene: TRBV27; CDR3 DNA: TGTGCCAGCAGTTTAGGGACCGGGACATGGGATGGCTACACCTTC; CDR3 protein: CASSLGTGTWDGYTF
clone size: NA; J gene: TRBJ2-5; D gene: NA; V gene: TRBV4-1; CDR3 DNA: TGCGCCAGCTCCTTTGCGGGCGGTGAGCAGTACTTC; CDR3 protein: CASSFAGGEQYF
clone size: NA; J gene: TRBJ1-4; D gene: NA; V gene: TRBV15; CDR3 DNA: TGTGCCACCAGCAGGAATGCGGGGATGAATGAAAAACTGTTTTTT; CDR3 protein: CATSRNAGMNEKLFF
clone size: many; J gene: TRBJ2-7; D gene: NA; V gene: TRBV27; CDR3 DNA: TGTGCCAGCAGTTTCCTATTACAGGGTAAAAGCGAGCAGTACTTC; CDR3 protein: CASSFLLQGKSEQYF
clone size: NA; J gene: TRBJ2-7; D gene: NA; V gene: TRBV27; CDR3 DNA: TGTGCCAGCAGTTTAGGGTGGGGTACCTACGAGCAGTACTTC; CDR3 protein: CASSLGWGTYEQYF
clone size: few; J gene: TRBJ1-5; D gene: TRBD1; V gene: TRBV2; CDR3 DNA: TGTGCCAGCAGTGTCCCAGGGGGACAGCCCCAGCATTTT; CDR3 protein: CASSVPGGQPQHF
clone size: NA; J gene: TRBJ1-1; D gene: TRBD1; V gene: TRBV4-1; CDR3 DNA: TGCGCCAGCAGCCCAAATTTCGGACAGGGCCTAGAACGAGCTTTCTTT; CDR3 protein: CASSPNFGQGLERAFF
clone size: NA; J gene: TRBJ1-2; D gene: NA; V gene: TRBV19; CDR3 DNA: TGTGCCAGTAGGTGGGCAGGGGTCTATGGCTACACCTTC; CDR3 protein: CASRWAGVYGYTF
clone size: NA; J gene: TRBJ2-7; D gene: TRBD1; V gene: TRBV4-1; CDR3 DNA: TGCGCCAGCAGCCGGGGACAGGGTCCCCGCGAGGCTTACGAGCAGTACTTC; CDR3 protein: CASSRGQGPREAYEQYF
clone size: NA; J gene: TRBJ1-3; D gene: TRBD1; V gene: TRBV3-1; CDR3 DNA: TGTGCCAGCAGCCACACAGGGGCCAAGGGCAACACCATATATTTT; CDR3 protein: CASSHTGAKGNTIYF
clone size: NA; J gene: TRBJ2-2; D gene: NA; V gene: TRBV29-1; CDR3 DNA: TGCAGCGTTGCCCCTGATCTCGTCACCGGGGAGCTGTTTTTT; CDR3 protein: CSVAPDLVTGELFF
clone size: NA; J gene: TRBJ1-4; D gene: NA; V gene: TRBV6-5; CDR3 DNA: TGTGCCAGCAGTTACTCGATGAGGGTCGCAACTAATGAAAAACTGTTTTTT; CDR3 protein: CASSYSMRVATNEKLFF
clone size: NA; J gene: TRBJ2-3; D gene: NA; V gene: TRBV3-1; CDR3 DNA: TGTGCCAGCAGCCCGGCCGGGACGGAGTCAGATACGCAGTATTTT; CDR3 protein: CASSPAGTESDTQYF
clone size: few; J gene: TRBJ2-4; D gene: NA; V gene: TRBV11-2; CDR3 DNA: TGTGCCAGCAGCTCGCTGGGACGCCGTACGCCCAAAAACATTCAGTACTTC; CDR3 protein: CASSSLGRRTPKNIQYF
clone size: many; J gene: TRBJ1-4; D gene: TRBD1; V gene: TRBV28; CDR3 DNA: TGTGCCAGCAGTTGGCAGGGGGCGCAGAGTGAAAAACTGTTTTTT; CDR3 protein: CASSWQGAQSEKLFF
clone size: NA; J gene: TRBJ2-6; D gene: NA; V gene: TRBV5-5; CDR3 DNA: TGTGCCAGCAGCCCCAGAGTCTCTGGGGCCAACGTCCTGACTTTC; CDR3 protein: CASSPRVSGANVLTF
clone size: few; J gene: TRBJ1-3; D gene: NA; V gene: TRBV28; CDR3 DNA: TGTGCCAGCAGTTACAAATACAGGGAAACGGCGTCAAGGGGAAACACCATATATTTT; CDR3 protein: CASSYKYRETASRGNTIYF
clone size: NA; J gene: TRBJ2-7; D gene: TRBD1; V gene: TRBV12-3/TRBV12-4; CDR3 DNA: TGTGCCAGTAAGGGGGCTAGCTCCTACGAGCAGTACTTC; CDR3 protein: CASKGASSYEQYF
clone size: NA; J gene: TRBJ2-7; D gene: NA; V gene: TRBV28; CDR3 DNA: TGTGCCAGCAGCCCCCCCGCCGGGGCCTCCTACGAGCAGTACTTC; CDR3 protein: CASSPPAGASYEQYF
clone size: few; J gene: TRBJ2-2; D gene: NA; V gene: TRBV12-3/TRBV12-4; CDR3 DNA: TGTGCCAGCAGTTTAGGGGGGCGCGCCGGGGAGCTGTTTTTT; CDR3 protein: CASSLGGRAGELFF
clone size: few; J gene: TRBJ2-2; D gene: NA; V gene: TRBV12-3/TRBV12-4; CDR3 DNA: TGTGCCAGCAGGCTACAGGGTACCGGGGAGCTGTTTTTT; CDR3 protein: CASRLQGTGELFF
clone size: few; J gene: TRBJ1-6; D gene: NA; V gene: TRBV4-3; CDR3 DNA: TGCGCCAGCAGCCAAGAGGTGGAGAATTCACCCCTCCACTTT; CDR3 protein: CASSQEVENSPLHF
clone size: few; J gene: TRBJ2-5; D gene: NA; V gene: TRBV12-3/TRBV12-4; CDR3 DNA: TGTGCCAGCAGGCAACACAATCAAGAGACCCAGTACTTC; CDR3 protein: CASRQHNQETQYF
clone size: NA; J gene: TRBJ2-7; D gene: TRBD1; V gene: TRBV13; CDR3 DNA: TGTGCCAGCAGCCACGGACAGGCCCATTACTTC; CDR3 protein: CASSHGQAHYF
clone size: few; J gene: TRBJ2-3; D gene: NA; V gene: TRBV28; CDR3 DNA: TGTGCCAGCAGTCCTTCCCGGGTCCCTTCGGTGGCGCAGTATTTT; CDR3 protein: CASSPSRVPSVAQYF
clone size: NA; J gene: TRBJ2-1; D gene: TRBD2; V gene: TRBV6-2/TRBV6-3; CDR3 DNA: TGTGCCAGCAGTGCCACTAGCGGGAGGGTAGACAATGAGCAGTTCTTC; CDR3 protein: CASSATSGRVDNEQFF
clone size: few; J gene: TRBJ2-5; D gene: NA; V gene: TRBV20-1; CDR3 DNA: TGCAGTGCTAGAGCTGGGAAGACCCAGTACTTC; CDR3 protein: CSARAGKTQYF
clone size: NA; J gene: TRBJ2-5; D gene: NA; V gene: TRBV7-7; CDR3 DNA: TGTGCTAGCAGCTCGTCGTTAGCGAACCAAGAGACCCAGTACTTC; CDR3 protein: CASSSSLANQETQYF
clone size: NA; J gene: TRBJ1-2; D gene: TRBD1; V gene: TRBV19; CDR3 DNA: TGTGCCAGTAGTACCACCGCTCGGACAGGGAACTATGGCTACACCTTC; CDR3 protein: CASSTTARTGNYGYTF
clone size: NA; J gene: TRBJ2-3; D gene: TRBD2; V gene: TRBV7-3; CDR3 DNA: TGTGCCAGCAGCCACGGGACTATATTAGCCACAGATACGCAGTATTTT; CDR3 protein: CASSHGTILATDTQYF